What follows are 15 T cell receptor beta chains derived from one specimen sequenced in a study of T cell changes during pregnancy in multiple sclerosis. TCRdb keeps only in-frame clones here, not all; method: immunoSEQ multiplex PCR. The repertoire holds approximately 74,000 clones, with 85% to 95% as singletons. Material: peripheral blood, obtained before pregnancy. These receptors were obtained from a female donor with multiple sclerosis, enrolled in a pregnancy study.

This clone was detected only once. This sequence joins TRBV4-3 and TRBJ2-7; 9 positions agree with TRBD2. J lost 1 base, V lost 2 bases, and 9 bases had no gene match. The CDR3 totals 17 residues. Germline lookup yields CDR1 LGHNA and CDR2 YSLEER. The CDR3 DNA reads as TGCGCCAGCAGCCAACACCCCGGACTAGCGCTTTCCTACGAGCAGTACTTC. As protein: CASSQHPGLALSYEQYF.

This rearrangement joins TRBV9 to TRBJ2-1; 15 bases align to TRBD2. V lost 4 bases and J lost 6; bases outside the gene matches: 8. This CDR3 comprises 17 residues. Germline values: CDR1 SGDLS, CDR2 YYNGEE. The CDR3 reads CASSTGLAGGIGNEQFF. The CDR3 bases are TGTGCCAGCAGCACCGGACTAGCGGGAGGGATAGGCAATGAGCAGTTCTTC.

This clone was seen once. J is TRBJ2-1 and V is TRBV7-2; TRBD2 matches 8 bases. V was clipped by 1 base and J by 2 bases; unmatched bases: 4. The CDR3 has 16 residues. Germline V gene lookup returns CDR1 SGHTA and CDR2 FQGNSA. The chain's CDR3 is CASSLVGGRPYNEQFF. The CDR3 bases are TGTGCCAGCAGCTTAGTAGGCGGGAGGCCCTACAATGAGCAGTTCTTC.

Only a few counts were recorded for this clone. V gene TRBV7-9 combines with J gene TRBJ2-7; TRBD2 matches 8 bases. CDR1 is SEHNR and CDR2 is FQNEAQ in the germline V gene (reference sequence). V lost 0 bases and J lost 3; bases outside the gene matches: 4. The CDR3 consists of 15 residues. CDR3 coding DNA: TGTGCCAGCAGCTTAGCGCTCGGGACTAGCTACGAGCAGTACTTC. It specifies CASSLALGTSYEQYF.

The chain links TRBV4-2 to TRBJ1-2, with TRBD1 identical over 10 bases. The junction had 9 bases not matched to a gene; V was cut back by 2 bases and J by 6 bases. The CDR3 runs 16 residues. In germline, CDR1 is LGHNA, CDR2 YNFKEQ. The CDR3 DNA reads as TGTGCCAGCAGCCAACTCTCGGGACAGGGGAACCATGGCTACACCTTC. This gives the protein CASSQLSGQGNHGYTF.

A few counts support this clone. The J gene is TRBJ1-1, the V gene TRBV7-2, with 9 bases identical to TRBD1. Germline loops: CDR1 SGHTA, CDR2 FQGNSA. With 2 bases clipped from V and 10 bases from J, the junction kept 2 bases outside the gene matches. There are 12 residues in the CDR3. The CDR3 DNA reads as TGTGCCAGCAGCTTACAGGACAGGGGAGCTTTCTTT. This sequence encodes CASSLQDRGAFF.

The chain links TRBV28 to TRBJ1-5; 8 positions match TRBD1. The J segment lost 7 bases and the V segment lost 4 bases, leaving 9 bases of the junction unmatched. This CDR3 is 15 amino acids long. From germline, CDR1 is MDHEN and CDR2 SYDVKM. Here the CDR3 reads CASSSLGQGQQPQHF. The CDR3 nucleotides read TGTGCCAGCAGTTCCCTTGGACAGGGTCAGCAGCCCCAGCATTTT.

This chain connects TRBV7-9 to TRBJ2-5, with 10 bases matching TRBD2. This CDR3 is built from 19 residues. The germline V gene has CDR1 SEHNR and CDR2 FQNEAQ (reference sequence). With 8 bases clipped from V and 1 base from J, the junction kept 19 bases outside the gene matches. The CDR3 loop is CASVDPGSSGSVVQETQYF. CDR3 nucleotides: TGTGCCAGCGTCGACCCAGGGTCTAGCGGGAGCGTGGTCCAAGAGACCCAGTACTTC.

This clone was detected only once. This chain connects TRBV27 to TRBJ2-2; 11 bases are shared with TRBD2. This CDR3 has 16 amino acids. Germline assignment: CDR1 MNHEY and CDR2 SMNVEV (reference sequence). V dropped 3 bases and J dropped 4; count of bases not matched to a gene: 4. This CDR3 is CASSLRLAGGTGELFF. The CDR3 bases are TGTGCCAGCAGTTTGAGGCTAGCGGGAGGCACCGGGGAGCTGTTTTTT.

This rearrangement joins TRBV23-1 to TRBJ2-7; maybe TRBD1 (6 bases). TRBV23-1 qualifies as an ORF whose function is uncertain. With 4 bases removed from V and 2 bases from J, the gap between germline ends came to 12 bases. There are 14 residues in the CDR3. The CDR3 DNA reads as TGCGCCAGCAGTCCAGGACAGAGAACCTACGAGCAGTACTTC. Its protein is CASSPGQRTYEQYF.

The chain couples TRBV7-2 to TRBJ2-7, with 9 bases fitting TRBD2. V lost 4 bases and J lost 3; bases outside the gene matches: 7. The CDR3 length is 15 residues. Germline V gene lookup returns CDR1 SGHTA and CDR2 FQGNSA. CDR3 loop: CASSSAGTSNYEQYF. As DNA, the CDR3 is TGTGCCAGCAGCTCCGCCGGGACTAGCAACTACGAGCAGTACTTC. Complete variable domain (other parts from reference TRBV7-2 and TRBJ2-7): GAGVSQSPSNKVTEKGKDVELRCDPISGHTALYWYRQSLGQGLEFLIYFQGNSAPDKSGLPSDRFSAERTGGSVSTLTIQRTQQEDSAVYLCASSSAGTSNYEQYFGPGTRLTVT.

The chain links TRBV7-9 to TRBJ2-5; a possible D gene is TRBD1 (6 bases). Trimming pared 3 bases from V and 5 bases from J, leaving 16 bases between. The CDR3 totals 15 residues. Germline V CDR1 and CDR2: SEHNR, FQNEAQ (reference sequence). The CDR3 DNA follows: TGTGCCAGCAGCTTTTACCGGGAAAGGGGGGAGACCCAGTACTTC. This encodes CASSFYRERGETQYF.

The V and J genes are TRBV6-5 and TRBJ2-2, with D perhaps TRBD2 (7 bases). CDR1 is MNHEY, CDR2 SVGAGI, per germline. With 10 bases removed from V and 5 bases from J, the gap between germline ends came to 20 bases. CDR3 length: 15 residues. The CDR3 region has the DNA TGTGCCACCAGGGGCGGGAGTTTCACTACCGGGGAGCTGTTTTTT. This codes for CATRGGSFTTGELFF.

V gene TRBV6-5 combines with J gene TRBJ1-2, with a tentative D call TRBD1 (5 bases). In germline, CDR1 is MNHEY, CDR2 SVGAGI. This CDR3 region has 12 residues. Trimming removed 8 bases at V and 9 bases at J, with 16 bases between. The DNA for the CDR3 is TGTGCCAGCTCAAGGCAGGGAGGGCGCTACACCTTC. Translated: CASSRQGGRYTF.

CDR3 DNA: TGTGCCAGCAGCTTAGGCGGGACCTACGGGAGCTCCTACAATGAGCAGTTCTTC. Its protein product is CASSLGGTYGSSYNEQFF. V and J are TRBV7-2 and TRBJ2-1, with a tentative D call TRBD2 (6 bases). Germline-derived CDR1 and CDR2 are SGHTA and FQGNSA. CDR3 length equals 18 residues. V lost 1 base to trimming and J lost 0 bases, with 16 bases between them.